The sequence of this T cell receptor beta chain was determined in a study of blood T cells in healthy people across ages. Study background: Capturing about one barcoded beta molecule per two T cells was achieved by template switching.

The germline gives CDR1 LGHNA, CDR2 YSLEER. The CDR3 spans 15 residues. With 4 bases removed from V and 7 bases from J, the gap between germline ends came to 17 bases. Primers used in a second PCR of about 6 to 11 cycles were a sample-barcoded 5' primer and a J-beta primer mix. The yield of each sample was at least 2.5 million CDR3-containing paired-end reads. TCRdb independently ran MiXCR on the 5' RACE reads; one entry per CDR3 protein. Of under 1,000,000 distinct CDR3 sequences listed, about 45% are singletons. The rearrangement joins TRBV4-3 to TRBJ2-1; D possibly uses TRBD1 or TRBD2 (5 bases each). The sequencing input was blood. The receptor was derived from a man older than 75 in good health. The DNA of the CDR3 is TGCGCCAGCAGCCGGGACCCAGTACTAGTAAATGAGCAGTTCTTC. It yields the protein CASSRDPVLVNEQFF.